The TCR beta chain under discussion was sequenced for a study of shared clonotypes between healthy human individuals (dated by TCRdb to the early 2020s). Regarding the complete study: A couple of women and a few men aged 18 to 49 years were included in the cohort. For each donor, three plates each were used for CD4 naive and CD4 memory, two plates were used for CD8 naive, and one plate was used for CD8 memory. Blood TCR repertoires of about 5 healthy adults were deeply sequenced to estimate repertoire size and the extent of clonotype sharing between individuals. To increase sequencing depth and limit assay-specific biases, TCR repertoire library preparation and sequencing were carried out by different laboratories using diverse techniques. Between about 0.9 and 9 billion PBMCs per donor were obtained by leukapheresis.

Using the deep immunoSEQ assay, multiplex PCR amplified TCR CDR3 regions from genomic DNA. For each cell subset, the extracted genomic DNA was distributed evenly across all wells of several immunoSEQ 96-well plates, and each plate served as one replicate. Each replicate PCR for sorted subsets received approximately 220 ng genomic DNA, equal to 30,000 or so T cell genomes. Purified libraries were measured with a Qubit 3.0 fluorometer, size-checked on a Bioanalyzer 2100, and measured again with the KAPA Library Quantification kit. A separate single-read 150-cycle Illumina NextSeq 550 flow cell was used to sequence each immunoSEQ 96-well plate. Regarding the original processing steps: Because only junctional sequences without quality scores were contained in the immunoSEQ output, filtering matching that applied to full-length reads could not be performed. Sequences were annotated with PyIR, a Python wrapper for IgBLAST v1.9, and V/J genes and CDR3 were assigned using IMGT germline references. Reads were removed for weak V/J assignments (E-value above 1e-6), missing CDR3, stop codons, out-of-frame junctions, or ambiguous translated residues. V3J clonotypes were defined by identical inferred V gene, J gene, and CDR3 amino acid sequence. Percentage overlap between repertoires was computed as shared unique clonotypes divided by the size of the smaller repertoire. RTK rarefaction, the Chao1 estimator, and Recon v2.1 estimates of unobserved clonotypes were used to assess repertoire richness. Generation probabilities were computed with OLGA for all TCRbeta clonotypes obtained by the gDNA method from several donors. Sourced from immuneACCESS, this table was stored by TCRdb with only in-frame sequences that have V and J called. A share of the clones is absent; for the studies checked, an unresolved V gene accounts for under half, and the remainder has no known explanation. The V and J calls and clone size come from that table; D and trimming were worked out from the DNA. This sample holds 2 million or so clones; about 95% were observed only once. The ten largest clones take up about 1.1% of the sample.

The germline V gene provides CDR1 SGHVS and CDR2 FNYEAQ. Spanning cysteine to phenylalanine, the CDR3 consists of 15 amino acids. Only the CDR3 DNA is retained, 45 bases long and in frame from the first base. V sheds 1 base and J sheds 2 bases, leaving 11 bases between their ends. Concerning this clone itself: Its antigen has not been determined. Base qualities are not recorded, but no much larger clone differs from it by a single base.

CD8 naive samples consisted of CD45RO-negative cells that were positively selected for CCR7, yielding a CD45RA+CCR7+ population without TemRA cells. Donors were healthy HIV-negative adults with no recently reported acute infections or vaccinations. Every donor was a Caucasian adult residing in Nashville, Tennessee, USA. Blood was collected by leukapheresis, and PBMCs were isolated by Ficoll-Histopaque density gradient centrifugation and then cryopreserved in liquid nitrogen vapor phase. Analytical flow cytometry was used to check the purity and quantity of every magnetically sorted T cell population. Each sorted fraction had its genomic DNA isolated and then quantified by UV absorbance on a Nanodrop 2000c. The paper's findings and limits, for the study overall: Compared with non-shared clonotypes, clonotypes shared by all four sorted-subset donors had higher generation probabilities. Because the study included a small number of donors, the genetic and exposure-history diversity represented was limited. About 5% of naive CD4, roughly 3.6% of naive CD8, around 2.3% of memory CD4, and around 0.42% of memory CD8 clonotypes were shared across several donors. Estimated clonotype richness was generally larger for naive than for memory subsets. Rarefaction of sorted-subset datasets indicated incomplete sequencing despite the large sequencing depth. Sampling was limited to blood, and TCR repertoires in tissue likely differ from TCR repertoires in blood. Based on pairwise subsampling, the degree of clonotype sharing among donors was expected to be affected by sequencing depth.

Input material: naive CD8+ T cells sorted from blood. The label giving this sample's cell subset or site can be read as: CD45RA+CCR7+. The rearrangement combines TRBV7-6 with TRBJ2-5; TRBD2 could be the D gene, as 5 bases match. The source is a man aged 18 to 30 in good health. The CDR3 sequence is CASSLEAERQETQYF. The DNA sequence follows: TGTGCCAGCAGCTTAGAAGCGGAAAGACAAGAGACCCAGTACTTC.